This record covers a single T cell receptor beta chain. The data are from a study of early T cells in non-severe SARS-CoV-2 infection. Via MiXCR, TCRdb re-called the 5' RACE reads, giving one row per CDR3 protein. The sample lists some 96,000 distinct CDR3 sequences, approximately 15% seen once, with less than 7% in the top ten. CDR1 and CDR2 (germline): DFQATT, SNEGSKA (reference sequence). This CDR3 contains 15 residues. The ends were cut back, 5 bases at V and 0 bases at J, with 15 bases in the middle. V usage is TRBV20-1 and J usage is TRBJ2-3, with a weak D call TRBD2 (5 bases). The sequence derives from an adult who was a healthcare worker with PCR-confirmed SARS-CoV-2 infection or an uninfected control (not recorded which). Sequenced: whole blood. Here the CDR3 reads CSAVIATSSTDTQYF. The CDR3 DNA follows: TGCAGTGCTGTGATAGCGACGTCGAGCACAGATACGCAGTATTTT.